This T cell receptor beta chain was observed in a study of T cell responses to AZD1222 COVID-19 vaccine. The CDR3 is 13 residues long. CDR1 is MDHEN and CDR2 is SYDVKM in the germline V gene. Trimming removed 7 bases at V and 4 bases at J, with 12 bases between. TCRdb's table, derived via immunoSEQ multiplex PCR, lists solely in-frame clones and lacks some. The profile covers 130,000 to 150,000 clones, with under 95% appearing a single time and less than 3.5% taken by the ten largest. This receptor was identified in an adult in good health. This chain connects TRBV28 to TRBJ2-3, with a possible D match to TRBD1 (5 bases). The source was peripheral blood, collected on day 0 of MenACWY control vaccination. CDR3 protein: CASINQGSDTQYF. In DNA, the CDR3 is TGTGCCAGCATCAACCAGGGATCAGATACGCAGTATTTT.